The 21 T cell receptor beta chains listed next were all sequenced from one sample in a study of blood T cells in healthy people across ages. Alongside a J-beta primer mix, a sample-barcoded 5' primer served in a second PCR lasting roughly 6 to 11 cycles. TCRdb independently ran MiXCR on the 5' RACE reads; one entry per CDR3 protein. The table includes hundreds of thousands of distinct CDR3 sequences, approximately 59% detected once. What was sequenced was blood. These receptors all stem from a man in his fifties or sixties in good health.

The chain is built from TRBV4-1 and TRBJ2-5; D not resolved. Germline CDR1 is MGHRA and CDR2 is YSYEKL. Trimming pared 1 base from V and 1 base from J, leaving 7 bases between. CDR3 length: 14 amino acids. Here the CDR3 reads CASSQAQLQETQYF. The CDR3 DNA follows: TGCGCCAGCAGCCAAGCACAGCTCCAAGAGACCCAGTACTTC.

The V and J genes are TRBV28 and TRBJ2-7; 12 nucleotides match TRBD2. The end of the DNA is better explained by TRBJ2-5, so the J call may be wrong. This CDR3 region has 17 residues. CDR1 and CDR2 (germline): MDHEN, SYDVKM. CDR3 residues: CASSLLPSGGGGETQYF. The CDR3 coding sequence is TGTGCCAGCAGTTTATTGCCTAGCGGGGGGGGCGGGGAGACCCAGTACTTC.

The gene calls are TRBV5-1 and TRBJ2-5; 9 positions match TRBD1. Unmatched junction bases numbered 9, after V lost 4 bases and J lost 2 bases. The CDR3 contains 16 residues. The germline V gene encodes CDR1 SGHRS and CDR2 YFSETQ. The CDR3 here is CASSTTGGAPQETQYF. DNA of the CDR3: TGCGCCAGCAGCACCACAGGGGGCGCCCCGCAAGAGACCCAGTACTTC.

A few counts support this clonotype. The chain uses TRBV3-1 and TRBJ1-1, with D perhaps matching TRBD1 (6 bases). Germline CDR1 and CDR2: LGHDT and YNNKEL (reference sequence). Trimming cost V 0 bases and J 1 base, with 9 bases left between them. This CDR3 spans 15 amino acids. The CDR3 here is CASSQDGGRNTEAFF. DNA for the CDR3: TGTGCCAGCAGCCAAGATGGGGGCCGGAACACTGAAGCTTTCTTT.

The chain is built from TRBV13 and TRBJ2-1; no definite D call. The CDR3 runs 14 residues. V was trimmed by 0 bases and J by 6 bases, leaving 9 bases between them. Germline V gene lookup returns CDR1 PRHDT and CDR2 FYEKMQ (reference sequence). The CDR3: CASSLGLPGNEQFF. As DNA, the CDR3 is TGTGCCAGCAGCTTAGGTCTCCCGGGCAATGAGCAGTTCTTC.

This clonotype was recorded a few times. This chain connects TRBV7-8 to TRBJ2-5, with 10 bases fitting TRBD2. CDR1 and CDR2 from the germline V gene are SGHVS and FQNEAQ. This CDR3 has 15 residues. V dropped 5 bases and J dropped 5; count of bases not matched to a gene: 8. The CDR3 loop reads CASSPRTSGLETQYF. The DNA for the CDR3 is TGTGCCAGCAGCCCCCGGACTAGCGGCCTGGAGACCCAGTACTTC.

The V and J genes are TRBV18 and TRBJ2-6, with D hard to call. The germline CDR1 and CDR2 sequences are KGHSH and LQKENI. The CDR3 consists of 17 residues. Trimming shortened V by 1 base and J by 0 bases, and 10 bases separated the two germline ends. CDR3: CASSPQHMSSGANVLTF. Written as DNA, the CDR3 is TGTGCCAGCTCACCACAACACATGAGCTCTGGGGCCAACGTCCTGACTTTC.

Only a few counts were recorded for this clonotype. The V gene is TRBV15, the J gene TRBJ2-5, with unresolved D. This CDR3 comprises 14 residues. The V gene lost 0 bases and the J gene lost 4 bases, with 9 bases spanning the gap. The germline gives CDR1 LNHNV, CDR2 YYDKDF (reference sequence). This chain's CDR3 is CATSRDINRETQYF. The CDR3 bases are TGTGCCACCAGCAGAGATATCAACCGAGAGACCCAGTACTTC.

This clonotype turned up a few times. The chain is built from TRBV2 and TRBJ1-2, with a weak D call TRBD1 (5 bases). The V end was cut by 6 bases, the J end by 2 bases, with 19 bases between. The CDR3 covers 16 residues. CDR1 is SNHLY, CDR2 FYNNEI, per germline. The CDR3 DNA is TGTGCCAGCAGCTCTGACGGGGAAGGGGACAACTATGGCTACACCTTC. Translating it yields CASSSDGEGDNYGYTF.

The chain joins TRBV6-5 to TRBJ2-7; 7 bases are shared with TRBD2. The CDR3 consists of 16 residues. V trimming: 2 bases; J trimming: 2 bases; junction bases outside the gene matches: 9. Germline CDR1 and CDR2: MNHEY and SVGAGI. The DNA for the CDR3 is TGTGCCAGCAGTTACGGGCTGGCTAGCGGAACCTACGAGCAGTACTTC. Its translation: CASSYGLASGTYEQYF.

Only a few counts were recorded for this clonotype. The genes are TRBV29-1 and TRBJ2-7; 9 bases align to TRBD1. This CDR3 region has 13 residues. J was trimmed by 7 bases and V by 2 bases; bases with no gene match: 6. Germline assignment: CDR1 SQVTM and CDR2 ANQGSEA. CDR3 DNA sequence: TGCAGCGTTGAAACGGACAGGGGCAATGAGCAGTACTTC. Its translation: CSVETDRGNEQYF.

As DNA, the CDR3 is TGTGCCAGCAGCCCAGACACAGGGTCCGGGGCCAACGTCCTGACTTTC. Amino acids: CASSPDTGSGANVLTF. V gene TRBV9 combines with J gene TRBJ2-6; possibly TRBD1 for D (6 bases). Trimming took 4 bases from V and 4 from J, leaving 15 bases between them. Looked up from germline, CDR1 is SGDLS and CDR2 is YYNGEE. This CDR3 region has 16 residues.

On this clonotype: Sequence at one end of the junction differs from germline and may be a read error. CDR3 residues: CANSQERDSPLHF. The CDR3 nucleotides are TGCGCCAACAGCCAAGAAAGGGATTCACCCCTCCACTTT. The chain couples TRBV4-1 to TRBJ1-6; the D is unclear. The germline CDR1 and CDR2 sequences are MGHRA and YSYEKL. The CDR3 has 13 amino acids.

The rearrangement uses TRBV7-9 and TRBJ2-3; D possibly corresponds to TRBD2 (6 bases). The CDR3 has 15 amino acids. Deletions cut 3 bases from V and 4 bases from J, with 14 bases between. CDR1 and CDR2 from the germline V gene are SEHNR and FQNEAQ (reference sequence). The CDR3 DNA reads TGTGCCAGCAGCTTTTCTCTAGCGTCCCCAGATACGCAGTATTTT. This encodes CASSFSLASPDTQYF.

The rearrangement links TRBV20-1 to TRBJ2-4; D might be TRBD2 (6 bases). This CDR3 contains 14 residues. V gave up 1 base and J gave up 8 bases, with 15 bases separating them. The germline V gene encodes CDR1 DFQATT and CDR2 SNEGSKA (reference sequence). CDR3 protein: CSARVPGSGDIQYF. The CDR3 DNA sequence: TGCAGTGCTAGAGTCCCGGGATCGGGGGACATTCAGTACTTC.

The genes are TRBV6-1 and TRBJ1-5, with D possibly being TRBD1 (5 bases). V gave up 5 bases and J gave up 6 bases, with 17 bases separating them. Germline V gene lookup returns CDR1 MNHNS and CDR2 SASEGT. This CDR3 spans 15 amino acids. The CDR3 DNA is TGTGCCAGCAGTACCGGGACGGATTTTAGTCAGCCCCAGCATTTT. Protein sequence: CASSTGTDFSQPQHF.

The rearrangement joins TRBV7-2 to TRBJ2-5, with 7 bases identical to TRBD1. The germline CDR1 and CDR2 sequences are SGHTA and FQGNSA. The J segment lost 2 bases and the V segment lost 5 bases, leaving 8 bases of the junction unmatched. The CDR3 spans 15 residues. The CDR3 is CASSGLGQRQETQYF. The CDR3 bases are TGTGCCAGCAGCGGATTGGGACAGCGACAAGAGACCCAGTACTTC.

CDR3 amino acids: CASSPEGLVYGYTF. Written as DNA, the CDR3 is TGTGCCAGCTCACCGGAGGGGTTGGTCTATGGCTACACCTTC. This chain joins TRBV18 and TRBJ1-2; possibly TRBD1 for D (5 bases). V was clipped by 3 bases and J by 4 bases, with 12 bases between them. This CDR3 is 14 amino acids long. CDR1 KGHSH and CDR2 LQKENI come from the germline V gene.

The chain carries TRBV27 and TRBJ2-7, with D perhaps given as TRBD1 or TRBD2 (6 bases each). The CDR3 sequence is 13 residues long. Germline CDR1 MNHEY, CDR2 SMNVEV (reference sequence). V was clipped by 5 bases and J by 3 bases, with 11 bases between them. CDR3 DNA: TGTGCCAGCAGTGAACAGGGAGGCTACGAGCAGTACTTC. This gives the protein CASSEQGGYEQYF.

This clonotype has only a few counts. The chain is built from TRBV7-2 and TRBJ2-5; possible D gene TRBD2, 6 bases. V was cut by 5 bases and J by 5 bases, with 12 bases left in between. Germline V gives CDR1 SGHTA, CDR2 FQGNSA. This CDR3 has 13 residues. CDR3 bases: TGTGCCAGCAGCAAGACTAGTCCGGAGACCCAGTACTTC. Translating gives CASSKTSPETQYF.

J is TRBJ2-1 and V is TRBV14; 15 bases are shared with TRBD2. CDR1 and CDR2 from the germline V gene are SGHDN and FVKESK. CDR3 size: 18 residues. V lost 4 bases to trimming and J lost 5 bases; unmatched junction nucleotides: 9. CDR3 protein: CASSPGTSGGHTNNEQFF. In nucleotides, the CDR3 is TGTGCCAGCAGCCCCGGGACTAGCGGGGGGCACACTAACAATGAGCAGTTCTTC.